This T cell receptor (beta chain) came from a study of blood T cell repertoires in COVID-19. About the study: COVID-19 samples collected from the United States, Italy and Spain covered acute and convalescent phases. In each case, the material was cDNA or gDNA derived from T cells, B-cell-depleted T cells, or PBMCs.

As processed by the authors: By means of reference gene primer amplification, nucleated cell counts were estimated. Sequenced by immunoSEQ multiplex PCR; TCRdb stores in-frame clones only, minus some. That table gives V, J and clone size, and the DNA gave D and trimming. The data contain about 89,000 clones, around three quarters of them singletons. Germline CDR1 and CDR2: SQVTM and ANQGSEA. J lost 6 bases, V lost 7 bases, and 8 bases had no gene match. This CDR3 comprises 13 residues. Sequencing input: peripheral blood. The V gene is TRBV29-1, the J gene TRBJ1-4; 7 positions agree with TRBD1. This sequence was found in a woman older than 75 with acute or convalescent COVID-19. The CDR3 sequence: CSALGGGDEKLFF. CDR3 DNA sequence: TGCAGCGCCTTAGGGGGCGGGGATGAAAAACTGTTTTTT.